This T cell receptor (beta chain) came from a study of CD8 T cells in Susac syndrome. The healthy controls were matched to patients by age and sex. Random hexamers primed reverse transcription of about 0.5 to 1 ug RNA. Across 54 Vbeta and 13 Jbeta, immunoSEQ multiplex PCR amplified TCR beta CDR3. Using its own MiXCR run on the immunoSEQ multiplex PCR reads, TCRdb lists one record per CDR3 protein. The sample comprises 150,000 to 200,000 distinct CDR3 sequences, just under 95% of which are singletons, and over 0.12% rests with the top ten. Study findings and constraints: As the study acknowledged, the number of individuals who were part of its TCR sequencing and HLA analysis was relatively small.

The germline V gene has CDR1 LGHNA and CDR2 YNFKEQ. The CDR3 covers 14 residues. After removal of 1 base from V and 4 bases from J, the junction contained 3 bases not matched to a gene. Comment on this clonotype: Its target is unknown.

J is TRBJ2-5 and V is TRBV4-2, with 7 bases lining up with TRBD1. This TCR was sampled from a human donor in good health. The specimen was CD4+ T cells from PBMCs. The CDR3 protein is CASSQGQGSETQYF. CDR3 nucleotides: TGTGCCAGCAGCCAAGGACAGGGATCAGAGACCCAGTACTTC.